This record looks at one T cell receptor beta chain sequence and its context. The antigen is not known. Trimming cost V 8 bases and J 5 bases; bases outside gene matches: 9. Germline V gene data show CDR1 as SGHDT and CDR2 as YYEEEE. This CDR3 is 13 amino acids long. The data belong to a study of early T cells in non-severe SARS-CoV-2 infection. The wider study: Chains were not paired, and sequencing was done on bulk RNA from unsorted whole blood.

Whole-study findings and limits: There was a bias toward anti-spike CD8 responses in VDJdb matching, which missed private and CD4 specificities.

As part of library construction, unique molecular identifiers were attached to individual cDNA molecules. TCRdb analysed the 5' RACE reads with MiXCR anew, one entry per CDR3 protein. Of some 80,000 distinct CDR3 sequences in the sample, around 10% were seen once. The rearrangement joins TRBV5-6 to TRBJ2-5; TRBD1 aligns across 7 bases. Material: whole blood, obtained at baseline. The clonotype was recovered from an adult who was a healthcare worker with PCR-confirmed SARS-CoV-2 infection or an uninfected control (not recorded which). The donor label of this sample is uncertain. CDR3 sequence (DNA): TGTGCCAGTGCCGGAACAGGGGCGGAGACCCAGTACTTC. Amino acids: CASAGTGAETQYF.